This is a list of T cell receptor beta chains from one sample in a study of beta chain features in type 1 diabetes. The protocol was immunoSEQ multiplex PCR, while the TCRdb copy is restricted to in-frame clones and leaves out a portion. The data hold hundreds of thousands of clones, with approximately 30% observed a single time. What was sequenced was naive CD4+ T cells from blood. The receptors come from a man aged 18 to 29 in good health. Each CDR3 is given with its conserved first and last residue. The order of the fields is D gene, clone size, J gene, V gene, CDR3 protein, CDR3 DNA. The D gene is left open where the match is weak. Some rows have no size entry. The others give once, few or many, or a class for an expanded clone.

>NA|few|TRBJ2-3|TRBV29-1
CSVRNRERTDTQYF
TGCAGCGTCCGCAACAGGGAACGGACAGATACGCAGTATTTT
>TRBD2|few|TRBJ2-1|TRBV15
CATSSGLAYYNEQFF
TGTGCCACCAGCAGTGGACTAGCCTACTACAATGAGCAGTTCTTC
>NA|few|TRBJ2-3|TRBV28
CASSLSGSTDTQYF
TGTGCCAGCAGTTTGTCCGGAAGCACAGATACGCAGTATTTT
>NA|NA|TRBJ1-1|TRBV9
CASSVGRQRTEAFF
TGTGCCAGCAGCGTGGGACGGCAAAGGACTGAAGCTTTCTTT
>TRBD1|few|TRBJ2-7|TRBV23-1
CARGWTGIPYEQYF
TGCGCCAGGGGTTGGACAGGGATTCCTTACGAGCAGTACTTC
>NA|few|TRBJ1-2|TRBV30
CASPQGNYGYTF
TGTGCCTCCCCCCAGGGGAACTATGGCTACACCTTC
>TRBD2|once|TRBJ2-7|TRBV2
CASSTPGLAGVEQYF
TGTGCCAGCAGTACTCCGGGACTAGCGGGAGTTGAGCAGTACTTC
>NA|NA|TRBJ2-5|TRBV5-1
CASSFAGAETQYF
TGCGCCAGCAGCTTCGCAGGGGCCGAGACCCAGTACTTC
>NA|few|TRBJ1-2|TRBV10-3
CAISEPSGYGYTF
TGTGCCATCAGTGAGCCCTCCGGTTATGGCTACACCTTC
>NA|NA|TRBJ2-1|TRBV13
CASSLKVLGAGKHEQFF
TGTGCCAGCAGCTTAAAAGTCCTGGGGGCAGGGAAACATGAGCAGTTCTTC
>NA|few|TRBJ2-3|TRBV7-3
CASSLNARSYTDTQYF
TGTGCCAGCAGCTTAAACGCCAGGAGTTACACAGATACGCAGTATTTT
>NA|few|TRBJ2-5|TRBV6-5
CASSYGETQYF
TGTGCCAGCAGTTACGGGGAGACCCAGTACTTC
>NA|NA|TRBJ1-1|TRBV29-1
CSATGNSRNTEAFF
TGCAGCGCTACAGGAAACTCAAGGAACACTGAAGCTTTCTTT
>NA|many|TRBJ2-1|TRBV29-1
CSTLAGPYNEQFF
TGCAGCACCCTAGCAGGTCCGTACAATGAGCAGTTCTTC
>NA|once|TRBJ2-7|TRBV7-2
CASSPARGYEQYF
TGTGCCAGCAGTCCAGCACGGGGGTACGAGCAGTACTTC
>NA|NA|TRBJ2-7|TRBV29-1
CSVEQGRTYEQYF
TGCAGCGTTGAACAGGGAAGAACCTACGAGCAGTACTTC
>NA|few|TRBJ1-2|TRBV30
CAWSPLWGGYTF
TGTGCCTGGAGTCCCCTCTGGGGTGGCTACACCTTC
>NA|few|TRBJ2-1|TRBV7-2
CASGRNEQFF
TGTGCCAGTGGGAGGAATGAGCAGTTCTTC
>NA|NA|TRBJ2-4|TRBV7-9
CASRKEGLGGAKNIQYF
TGTGCCAGCAGAAAGGAGGGCCTAGGAGGGGCCAAAAACATTCAGTACTTC
>NA|NA|TRBJ2-1|TRBV6-5
CASRLGVSYNEQFF
TGTGCCAGCAGGCTAGGTGTTTCCTACAATGAGCAGTTCTTC
>TRBD1|NA|TRBJ2-7|TRBV10-3
CATGGTGSGEQYF
TGTGCCACTGGAGGGACAGGGTCCGGCGAGCAGTACTTC
>NA|few|TRBJ2-7|TRBV19
CASSMIGLGQYF
TGTGCCAGTAGTATGATAGGCCTCGGGCAGTACTTC
>NA|NA|TRBJ2-1|TRBV7-3
CASSLDPNNEQFF
TGTGCCAGCAGCTTGGACCCCAACAATGAGCAGTTCTTC
>NA|few|TRBJ2-7|TRBV20-1
CSARDAYEQYF
TGCAGTGCTAGAGATGCTTACGAGCAGTACTTC
>NA|few|TRBJ2-5|TRBV7-9
CASSLGQEGSQETQYF
TGTGCCAGCAGCTTAGGGCAGGAGGGCTCCCAAGAGACCCAGTACTTC
>TRBD1|NA|TRBJ1-2|TRBV5-5
CASSLGGGGADYGYTF
TGTGCCAGCAGCTTGGGCGGAGGGGGCGCAGACTATGGCTACACCTTC
>NA|few|TRBJ2-1|TRBV7-2
CASSLVVSKQFF
TGTGCCAGCAGCTTAGTTGTCAGTAAGCAGTTCTTC
>TRBD1|NA|TRBJ2-1|TRBV7-8
CASSSTGAAYNEQFF
TGTGCCAGCAGCTCCACAGGGGCTGCCTACAATGAGCAGTTCTTC
>NA|NA|TRBJ2-7|TRBV10-3
CAISGGREQYF
TGTGCCATCAGTGGGGGTAGGGAGCAGTACTTC
>NA|few|TRBJ2-3|TRBV5-1
CASSTGTSTDTQYF
TGCGCCAGCAGCACGGGGACATCCACAGATACGCAGTATTTT
>NA|NA|TRBJ2-7|TRBV9
CASSAAQGWKEQYF
TGTGCCAGCAGCGCAGCCCAAGGGTGGAAGGAGCAGTACTTC
>NA|NA|TRBJ2-1|TRBV7-2
CASSLIDRLDYNEQFF
TGTGCCAGCAGCTTAATTGACAGACTAGACTACAATGAGCAGTTCTTC
>TRBD2|NA|TRBJ2-1|TRBV28
CASSFGVAGGEDEQFF
TGTGCCAGCAGTTTCGGGGTAGCGGGAGGAGAGGATGAGCAGTTCTTC
>NA|NA|TRBJ2-7|TRBV9
CASSVGDYYEQYF
TGTGCCAGCAGCGTAGGGGATTACTACGAGCAGTACTTC
>NA|NA|TRBJ1-2|TRBV4-3
CASSQGSRSNYGYTF
TGCGCCAGCAGCCAAGGCAGCAGGTCGAACTATGGCTACACCTTC
>TRBD2|NA|TRBJ2-1|TRBV9
CASSVGGTSGTDEQFF
TGTGCCAGCAGCGTAGGAGGGACTAGCGGGACCGATGAGCAGTTCTTC
>NA|NA|TRBJ2-4|TRBV7-9
CASEGQTKNIQYF
TGTGCCAGCGAGGGGCAGACAAAAAACATTCAGTACTTC
>TRBD2|few|TRBJ2-7|TRBV28
CASSLPGGVTGNEQYF
TGTGCCAGCAGTTTACCCGGGGGGGTAACTGGTAACGAGCAGTACTTC
>NA|NA|TRBJ1-1|TRBV28
CAISIPNTEAFF
TGTGCCATTTCAATACCAAACACTGAAGCTTTCTTT
>NA|NA|TRBJ1-1|TRBV30
CAWASNTEAFF
TGTGCCTGGGCGTCAAACACTGAAGCTTTCTTT
>NA|NA|TRBJ2-7|TRBV7-9
CASSYREDEQYF
TGTGCCAGCAGCTATCGGGAAGACGAGCAGTACTTC
>NA|NA|TRBJ2-5|TRBV7-2
CASSYTGIQETQYF
TGTGCCAGCAGCTACACAGGCATCCAAGAGACCCAGTACTTC
>TRBD2|few|TRBJ2-7|TRBV4-3
CASSQDLRLAGSYEQYF
TGCGCCAGCAGCCAAGATTTGAGACTAGCGGGCTCCTACGAGCAGTACTTC
>NA|NA|TRBJ1-2|TRBV19
CASSLQPGNYGYTF
TGTGCCAGTAGCTTGCAGCCTGGGAACTATGGCTACACCTTC
>TRBD1|few|TRBJ2-2|TRBV29-1
CSGGTANTGELFF
TGCAGCGGTGGGACAGCCAACACCGGGGAGCTGTTTTTT
>TRBD1|few|TRBJ2-1|TRBV30
CAWFRPGQGNNEQFF
TGTGCCTGGTTTAGGCCGGGACAGGGCAACAATGAGCAGTTCTTC
>TRBD2|few|TRBJ2-1|TRBV14
CASSRLAGNNEQFF
TGTGCCAGCAGCCGGCTAGCGGGAAACAATGAGCAGTTCTTC
>NA|few|TRBJ2-1|TRBV29-1
CSVEPGRGSEQFF
TGCAGCGTTGAACCGGGCAGGGGCAGTGAGCAGTTCTTC